Each of the 24 T cell receptor beta chains below was sequenced from the same sample in a study of blood T cell repertoires in COVID-19. Clones were sequenced by immunoSEQ multiplex PCR, and TCRdb holds only the in-frame ones, with some missing. The sample shows roughly 170,000 clones, 81% of them seen only once. Material for sequencing was PBMCs or T cells enriched from blood (not recorded which). Receptors originate from a woman aged 40 to 50 with acute COVID-19.

Note on this clone: Additional DNA sequences in this sample encode the identical CDR3. J is TRBJ1-2 and V is TRBV18; perhaps TRBD1 as D (5 bases). The CDR3 sequence is 13 residues long. V was shortened by 3 bases and J by 6 bases, with 11 bases between the two germline ends. CDR1 is KGHSH, CDR2 LQKENI, per germline. The CDR3 here is CASSPRGGDGYTF. In nucleotides, the CDR3 is TGTGCCAGCTCACCTAGGGGTGGCGATGGCTACACCTTC. The variable domain in full, with the rest retrieved from reference TRBV18 and TRBJ1-2, is NAGVMQNPRHLVRRRGQEARLRCSPMKGHSHVYWYRQLPEEGLKFMVYLQKENIIDESGMPKERFSAEFPKEGPSILRIQQVVRGDSAAYFCASSPRGGDGYTFGSGTRLTVV.

The genes are TRBV6-5 and TRBJ1-1; 9 bases map to TRBD1. CDR1 is MNHEY and CDR2 is SVGAGI in the germline V gene. After removal of 7 bases from V and 5 bases from J, the junction contained 8 bases not matched to a gene. This CDR3 is 14 amino acids long. The CDR3, as DNA: TGTGCCAGCAAATTACAGGGGGCCGGTACTGAAGCTTTCTTT. It encodes CASKLQGAGTEAFF.

This chain uses TRBV28 with TRBJ2-3; 9 bases are shared with TRBD2. The J segment lost 5 bases and the V segment lost 2 bases, leaving 14 bases of the junction unmatched. Looked up from germline, CDR1 is MDHEN and CDR2 is SYDVKM. This CDR3 is built from 18 residues. Here the CDR3 DNA reads TGTGCCAGCAGTTTAGGAGTGCGGCTAGCGGGATCGGGAGATACGCAGTATTTT. This gives the protein CASSLGVRLAGSGDTQYF.

This chain connects TRBV29-1 to TRBJ1-2; D is perhaps TRBD1 (6 bases). The V and J ends lost 5 bases and 6 bases respectively, with 16 bases between them. The length of the CDR3 is 13 residues. The germline CDR1 and CDR2 sequences are SQVTM and ANQGSEA. The CDR3 DNA follows: TGCAGCGTTCACCCAGGGGCGGGTAATGGCTACACCTTC. Its translation is CSVHPGAGNGYTF.

The chain carries TRBV5-1 and TRBJ1-3; 8 nucleotides agree with TRBD1. With 3 bases clipped from V and 0 bases from J, the junction kept 11 bases outside the gene matches. Germline CDR1 SGHRS, CDR2 YFSETQ. CDR3 size: 18 residues. Here the CDR3 DNA reads TGCGCCAGCAGCTCGGGACAGGTTTTTCCAAGCTCTGGAAACACCATATATTTT. Its translation is CASSSGQVFPSSGNTIYF.

This chain joins TRBV2 and TRBJ2-3, with a possible D match to TRBD1 (6 bases). V was cut by 9 bases and J by 1 base, with 14 bases left in between. In germline, CDR1 is SNHLY, CDR2 FYNNEI. This CDR3 has 14 amino acids. The CDR3 DNA reads as TGTGCCAGTAAACAGGGAATCGGCACAGATACGCAGTATTTT. Translated: CASKQGIGTDTQYF.

This clone was counted a few times. J is TRBJ1-2 and V is TRBV19, with D tentatively TRBD1 (5 bases). Trimming cost V 6 bases and J 8 bases, with 19 bases left between them. The CDR3 extends over 14 amino acids. Germline V lookup: CDR1 LNHDA, CDR2 SQIVND (reference sequence). CDR3 loop: CASSRGGRAVGYTF. DNA for the CDR3: TGTGCCAGTAGCCGAGGCGGCAGGGCGGTCGGCTACACCTTC.

The chain employs TRBV5-1 and TRBJ2-3; 11 nucleotides line up with TRBD2. The V gene end was trimmed by 1 base and the J gene end by 3 bases; junction bases not matched to a gene: 4. The germline gives CDR1 SGHRS, CDR2 YFSETQ. The CDR3 loop spans 16 amino acids. The CDR3 DNA reads TGCGCCAGCAGCTTGACTAGCGGGAGTCTGACAGATACGCAGTATTTT. This sequence encodes CASSLTSGSLTDTQYF.

The table lists this clone with a count of one. The CDR3 is CASSRETGMNTEAFF. The DNA for the CDR3 is TGTGCCAGCTCACGCGAGACAGGTATGAACACTGAAGCTTTCTTT. The chain carries TRBV18 and TRBJ1-1; tentatively, D is TRBD1 (6 bases). The germline V and J ends were trimmed by 4 bases and 0 bases, with 12 bases remaining between them. Germline V gene lookup returns CDR1 KGHSH and CDR2 LQKENI. This CDR3 is built from 15 residues.

This chain connects TRBV5-4 to TRBJ2-2; 11 bases map to TRBD2. V was pared by 3 bases and J by 5 bases, with 15 bases of the junction left unmatched. The CDR3 extends over 19 amino acids. Germline V gives CDR1 SGHNT, CDR2 YYREEE (reference sequence). CDR3 nucleotide sequence: TGTGCCAGCAGCTCCCAATTGGGTAGCGGGAGGGCCGGGACCGGGGAGCTGTTTTTT. It translates to CASSSQLGSGRAGTGELFF. Using reference TRBV5-4 and TRBJ2-2 for the parts outside the CDR3, the full variable domain is ETGVTQSPTHLIKTRGQQVTLRCSSQSGHNTVSWYQQALGQGPQFIFQYYREEENGRGNFPPRFSGLQFPNYSSELNVNALELDDSALYLCASSSQLGSGRAGTGELFFGEGSRLTVL.

The gene calls are TRBV27 and TRBJ1-2; the D gene is possibly TRBD1 (5 bases). This CDR3 spans 13 amino acids. V was shortened by 5 bases and J by 0 bases, with 7 bases between the two germline ends. In germline, CDR1 is MNHEY, CDR2 SMNVEV (reference sequence). Written as DNA, the CDR3 is TGTGCCAGCAGTGCAGGGCCTAACTATGGCTACACCTTC. As protein: CASSAGPNYGYTF.

The J gene is TRBJ1-5, the V gene TRBV5-5, with 12 bases lining up with TRBD1. V lost 1 base to trimming and J lost 2 bases; unmatched junction nucleotides: 7. Germline-derived CDR1 and CDR2 are SGHKS and YYEKEE (reference sequence). This CDR3 contains 18 residues. The DNA for the CDR3 is TGTGCCAGCAGCTTGTTTCCCGGGACAGGGGGCGGCAATCAGCCCCAGCATTTT. This translates into CASSLFPGTGGGNQPQHF.

The gene calls are TRBV21-1 and TRBJ2-1; TRBD1 is taken as the D call from the table, unchecked against the DNA. TRBV21-1 is a listed pseudogene. The CDR3 is 19 residues long. CDR3 protein: CASSNTGGADDPTYNEQFF. The DNA for the CDR3 is TGTGCCAGCAGCAACACAGGGGGCGCGGACGACCCGACCTACAATGAGCAGTTCTTC.

V is TRBV9 and J is TRBJ2-1, with 7 bases identical to TRBD1. Germline V gene data show CDR1 as SGDLS and CDR2 as YYNGEE. The CDR3 runs to 13 residues. V lost 2 bases and J lost 13; bases outside the gene matches: 9. The CDR3 region is CASSVGDRSEQFF. For the CDR3, the DNA is TGTGCCAGCAGCGTGGGGGACAGATCAGAACAGTTCTTC.

V is TRBV19 and J is TRBJ2-1; tentatively, D is TRBD2 (5 bases). Germline lookup yields CDR1 LNHDA and CDR2 SQIVND (reference sequence). Between the trimmed V and J ends, which lost 4 bases and 10 bases, there was a span of 14 bases. The CDR3 runs 13 residues. CDR3 protein: CASSTSEAGEQFF. In DNA form, the CDR3 reads TGTGCCAGTAGTACCTCGGAGGCCGGGGAGCAGTTCTTC.

The gene calls are TRBV7-3 and TRBJ2-2; D perhaps matches TRBD2 (6 bases). The CDR3 consists of 16 residues. Trimming left V 1 base short and J 0 bases short, with 9 bases between. Germline assignment: CDR1 SGHTA and CDR2 FQGTGA. CDR3 sequence reads: CASSLKEGPNTGELFF. The CDR3 DNA is TGTGCCAGCAGCTTAAAGGAGGGGCCGAACACCGGGGAGCTGTTTTTT. The whole variable domain, remainder taken from reference TRBV7-3 and TRBJ2-2, is GAGVSQTPSNKVTEKGKYVELRCDPISGHTALYWYRQSLGQGPEFLIYFQGTGAADDSGLPNDRFFAVRPEGSVSTLKIQRTERGDSAVYLCASSLKEGPNTGELFFGEGSRLTVL.

The V and J genes are TRBV24-1 and TRBJ2-7, with a possible D match to TRBD2 (5 bases). Trimming removed 8 bases from V and 1 base from J, with 17 bases in between. This CDR3 has 15 amino acids. Germline loops: CDR1 KGHDR, CDR2 SFDVKD. This CDR3 reads CATIEEAERSYEQYV. The CDR3 DNA sequence: TGTGCCACCATAGAGGAAGCGGAGAGGTCCTACGAGCAGTACGTC.

The V and J genes are TRBV9 and TRBJ1-2; 9 bases fit TRBD1. The germline gives CDR1 SGDLS, CDR2 YYNGEE. With 3 bases clipped from V and 5 bases from J, the junction kept 8 bases outside the gene matches. This CDR3 comprises 15 residues. CDR3 residues: CASSARGQGFYGYTF. The CDR3 nucleotides are TGTGCCAGCAGCGCGAGGGGACAGGGATTTTATGGCTACACCTTC.

J is TRBJ2-7 and V is TRBV6-5; 11 bases line up with TRBD2. The CDR3 is 14 amino acids. V lost 10 bases to trimming and J lost 4 bases; unmatched junction nucleotides: 9. Germline lookup yields CDR1 MNHEY and CDR2 SVGAGI. DNA of the CDR3: TGTGCCACCACAGGGACTAGCGGTGGTTACGAGCAGTACTTC. It specifies CATTGTSGGYEQYF.

The chain joins TRBV7-8 to TRBJ1-2, with D perhaps matching TRBD1 (6 bases). Germline V gene sequence: CDR1 SGHVS, CDR2 FQNEAQ. Trimming left V 0 bases short and J 4 bases short, with 9 bases between. The CDR3 covers 14 residues. The CDR3 loop is CASSLAQGTYGYTF. CDR3 coding DNA: TGTGCCAGCAGCTTAGCGCAGGGGACCTATGGCTACACCTTC.

This chain uses TRBV24-1 with TRBJ1-2; tentative D call: TRBD1 (5 bases). V was trimmed by 1 base and J by 6 bases, leaving 8 bases between them. There are 13 residues in the CDR3. Looked up from germline, CDR1 is KGHDR and CDR2 is SFDVKD. CDR3 sequence reads: CATSDLATDGYTF. The CDR3 bases are TGTGCCACCAGTGATTTAGCGACAGATGGCTACACCTTC.

This clone has ten or more counts. The rearrangement uses TRBV11-3 and TRBJ2-7; the D gene is possibly TRBD2 (6 bases). Germline CDR1 reads SGHNT; CDR2 reads YENEEA. The ends were cut back, 3 bases at V and 5 bases at J, with 14 bases in the middle. This CDR3 comprises 14 residues. The CDR3 here is CASSFTGARNEQYF. DNA for the CDR3: TGTGCCAGCAGCTTTACGGGAGCCCGAAACGAGCAGTACTTC.

As regards this clone: This CDR3 is also generated by other DNA sequences in the sample. This chain joins TRBV5-1 and TRBJ2-5, with TRBD2 matching 7 bases. The J segment lost 1 base and the V segment lost 4 bases, leaving 4 bases of the junction unmatched. CDR3 length: 14 amino acids. The germline V gene has CDR1 SGHRS and CDR2 YFSETQ. DNA for the CDR3: TGCGCCAGCAGCCCTGGGACTACCCAAGAGACCCAGTACTTC. Translating gives CASSPGTTQETQYF.

This rearrangement joins TRBV5-6 to TRBJ1-1; no definite D call. Trimming stripped 1 base from V and 1 base from J, with 5 bases between. Germline V gives CDR1 SGHDT, CDR2 YYEEEE. The CDR3 covers 13 residues. CDR3 DNA: TGTGCCAGCAGCTTGTACAGGAACACTGAAGCTTTCTTT. The encoded protein is CASSLYRNTEAFF.